The next 24 T cell receptor beta chains were all read from a single sample in a study of identical twins. One entry per CDR3 protein results from TCRdb running MiXCR on the 5' RACE reads. The sample yields 430,000 or so distinct CDR3 sequences, roughly a quarter seen once. Another study also made use of these data, one on T cells expressing NK-cell markers.

Material: CD4+ T cells sorted from blood. Receptor source: a woman under 30 in good health.

The CDR3 here is CSARDRLAGVADTQYF. For the CDR3, the DNA is TGCAGTGCTAGAGATCGACTAGCGGGAGTTGCCGATACGCAGTATTTT. This chain connects TRBV20-1 to TRBJ2-3; TRBD2 matches 12 bases. The CDR3 sequence is 16 residues long. Germline CDR1 reads DFQATT; CDR2 reads SNEGSKA (reference sequence). V dropped 0 bases and J dropped 6; count of bases not matched to a gene: 7.

With regard to this clonotype: A much larger clone is a single base away; this may be a read error. The chain joins TRBV14 to TRBJ1-1, with D unclear. The CDR3 sequence is 14 residues long. CDR1 is SGHDN, CDR2 FVKESK, per germline. The CDR3 is CACSQDFAANRAFF. CDR3 DNA sequence: TGTGCCTGCAGCCAAGATTTTGCAGCAAATCGAGCTTTCTTT.

This sequence joins TRBV5-6 and TRBJ1-5, with 10 positions matching TRBD1. The V and J ends lost 4 bases and 4 bases, in that order; junction bases with no gene match: 5. The CDR3 has 15 residues. Germline-derived CDR1 and CDR2 are SGHDT and YYEEEE. CDR3 in DNA: TGTGCCAGCAGCCTATGGACAGGGGGGAATCAGCCCCAGCATTTT. It is translated as CASSLWTGGNQPQHF.

The chain carries TRBV12-3 or TRBV12-4 and TRBJ2-1; 8 nucleotides agree with TRBD2. This CDR3 has 15 amino acids. V was pared by 6 bases and J by 7 bases, with 11 bases of the junction left unmatched. CDR3 bases: TGTGCCAGCAGGAAGGGAGCGGGAGAGTTGAATGAGCAGTTCTTC. This encodes CASRKGAGELNEQFF.

This clonotype was seen a handful of times. J is TRBJ1-5 and V is TRBV6-1; 8 bases are shared with TRBD1. The V gene end was trimmed by 6 bases and the J gene end by 6 bases; junction bases not matched to a gene: 10. The germline V gene encodes CDR1 MNHNS and CDR2 SASEGT. CDR3 length equals 15 residues. In DNA, the CDR3 is TGTGCCAGCAGACCCTTTAACAGGGGGGGTCAGCCCCAGCATTTT. Residues: CASRPFNRGGQPQHF.

This clonotype showed up just a few times. The chain couples TRBV10-3 to TRBJ2-7; 11 nucleotides agree with TRBD1. Germline CDR1 and CDR2: ENHRY and SYGVKD. This CDR3 comprises 14 residues. With V trimmed by 7 bases and J by 1 base, 3 bases remained unmatched. The CDR3 nucleotides are TGTGCCATCACCGGGACAGGGGGGTCCTACGAGCAGTACTTC. Translation gives CAITGTGGSYEQYF.

This chain uses TRBV7-9 with TRBJ2-1, with 11 bases aligning to TRBD2. The V and J ends lost 6 bases and 8 bases, in that order; junction bases with no gene match: 6. The CDR3 has 14 residues. Per germline, CDR1 SEHNR and CDR2 FQNEAQ (reference sequence). In nucleotides, the CDR3 is TGTGCCAGCAGGGCACTAGCGGGGGCCCATGAGCAGTTCTTC. It yields the protein CASRALAGAHEQFF.

This chain uses TRBV7-2 with TRBJ2-7; tentatively, D is TRBD2 (6 bases). In germline, CDR1 is SGHTA, CDR2 FQGNSA. The CDR3 runs to 13 residues. V lost 5 bases and J 0 bases, leaving 8 bases between the germline ends. DNA of the CDR3: TGTGCCAGCAGCGCTAGCGTCTCCTACGAGCAGTACTTC. Translating it yields CASSASVSYEQYF.

The CDR3 loop is CSARIVGGPSTDTQYF. The CDR3 bases are TGCAGTGCTAGAATCGTCGGGGGGCCGAGCACAGATACGCAGTATTTT. The chain couples TRBV20-1 to TRBJ2-3; TRBD2 might be the D (7 bases). The germline V gene has CDR1 DFQATT and CDR2 SNEGSKA (reference sequence). V lost 2 bases to trimming and J lost 0 bases, with 15 bases between them. This CDR3 is 16 amino acids long.

There are a few counts of this clonotype. The chain uses TRBV7-9 and TRBJ2-1, with D possibly TRBD1 on 5 matching bases. The CDR3 contains 15 residues. The germline V gene encodes CDR1 SEHNR and CDR2 FQNEAQ (reference sequence). Trimming removed 6 bases from V and 8 bases from J, with 20 bases in between. The CDR3 DNA reads as TGTGCCAGCAGAAACGGACACGCTCAAGGGGATGAGCAGTTCTTC. It is translated as CASRNGHAQGDEQFF.

This clonotype was found many times. The chain has TRBV12-3 or TRBV12-4 and TRBJ2-5; the D gene is possibly TRBD2 (5 bases). V was cut by 5 bases and J by 9 bases, with 16 bases left in between. The CDR3 runs to 13 residues. DNA for the CDR3: TGTGCCAGCAGTGGGGTCCCGAAAGCGGCCCAGTACTTC. Protein product: CASSGVPKAAQYF.

This clonotype appeared a few times. CDR3 region: CSGDRPLSEAFF. For the CDR3, the DNA is TGCAGCGGCGACAGGCCCCTTTCTGAAGCTTTCTTT. The chain carries TRBV29-1 and TRBJ1-1, with TRBD1 as a possible D gene (6 bases). V was trimmed by 7 bases and J by 6 bases, leaving 15 bases between them. This CDR3 is built from 12 residues. Germline V CDR1 and CDR2: SQVTM, ANQGSEA.

There are a few counts of this clonotype. The chain joins TRBV20-1 to TRBJ1-1; D uncertain. This CDR3 comprises 13 residues. The V gene lost 5 bases and the J gene lost 3 bases, with 13 bases spanning the gap. Germline-derived CDR1 and CDR2 are DFQATT and SNEGSKA (reference sequence). CDR3 sequence reads: CSAGRILDTEAFF. CDR3 in DNA: TGCAGTGCTGGGCGGATCCTTGACACTGAAGCTTTCTTT.

About this clonotype: Sequence at one end of the junction differs from germline and may be a read error. The chain links TRBV11-3 to TRBJ1-1; perhaps TRBD1 as D (5 bases). In germline, CDR1 is SGHNT, CDR2 YENEEA. CDR3 length: 13 amino acids. CDR3 region: CASSLNSDSRHYF. The DNA of the CDR3 is TGTGCCAGCAGCTTAAATTCAGACAGCCGACATTATTTT.

This rearrangement joins TRBV7-2 to TRBJ2-1; D may be TRBD2 (7 bases). Trimming pared 1 base from V and 6 bases from J, leaving 16 bases between. Germline V gives CDR1 SGHTA, CDR2 FQGNSA. The CDR3 loop spans 16 amino acids. CDR3 in DNA: TGTGCCAGCAGCTTAGTTGGGCGGGGGCGCGGCAATGAGCAGTTCTTC. Encoded protein: CASSLVGRGRGNEQFF.

V gene TRBV20-1 combines with J gene TRBJ2-1, with 9 bases fitting TRBD2. Germline CDR1 DFQATT, CDR2 SNEGSKA (reference sequence). V dropped 5 bases and J dropped 2; count of bases not matched to a gene: 4. The CDR3 has 14 amino acids. CDR3 loop: CSADLAGAYNEQFF. The CDR3 DNA sequence: TGCAGTGCTGACTTAGCGGGAGCCTACAATGAGCAGTTCTTC.

The chain employs TRBV9 and TRBJ2-1; 13 nucleotides agree with TRBD2. J gave up 5 bases and V 3 bases, and 2 bases lay outside the gene matches. Germline-derived CDR1 and CDR2 are SGDLS and YYNGEE. CDR3 length equals 15 residues. The CDR3 loop reads CASSGGTSGNNEQFF. The CDR3 DNA reads TGTGCCAGCAGCGGCGGGACTAGCGGGAACAATGAGCAGTTCTTC.

The chain couples TRBV7-2 to TRBJ2-7; 10 bases line up with TRBD2. V lost 3 bases, J lost 0 bases, and 2 bases stayed unmatched. The CDR3 is made up of 15 amino acids. Germline values: CDR1 SGHTA, CDR2 FQGNSA. CDR3 sequence reads: CASSFSGGHSYEQYF. CDR3 coding DNA: TGTGCCAGCAGCTTTAGCGGGGGGCACTCCTACGAGCAGTACTTC.

A few counts support this clonotype. The chain links TRBV7-2 to TRBJ2-2, with D maybe TRBD2 (6 bases). V was pared by 7 bases and J by 4 bases, with 16 bases between. In germline, CDR1 is SGHTA, CDR2 FQGNSA. The CDR3 is made up of 15 amino acids. Written as DNA, the CDR3 is TGTGCCAGCACCCTAGAGGGCGGGGCCACCGGGGAGCTGTTTTTT. Its protein product is CASTLEGGATGELFF. Variable domain in full (rest from reference TRBV7-2 and TRBJ2-2): GAGVSQSPSNKVTEKGKDVELRCDPISGHTALYWYRQSLGQGLEFLIYFQGNSAPDKSGLPSDRFSAERTGGSVSTLTIQRTQQEDSAVYLCASTLEGGATGELFFGEGSRLTVL.

This clonotype occurred once. CDR3 in DNA: TGTGCCAGCAGCCACGGCAGGGGGGGGACCTACCAAGAGACCCAGTACTTC. As protein: CASSHGRGGTYQETQYF. This chain links TRBV4-2 with TRBJ2-5, with D perhaps being TRBD1 or TRBD2 (7 bases each). Germline values: CDR1 LGHNA, CDR2 YNFKEQ. The CDR3 is 17 residues long. V was trimmed by 3 bases and J by 0 bases, leaving 17 bases between them.

This clonotype was counted between two and nine times. The chain links TRBV5-1 to TRBJ2-1; the D is unclear. This CDR3 is built from 14 residues. Trimming left V 7 bases short and J 1 base short, with 12 bases between. Germline CDR1 SGHRS, CDR2 YFSETQ. The CDR3 sequence is CASASDGSYNEQFF. In DNA form, the CDR3 reads TGCGCCAGCGCCTCGGACGGATCCTACAATGAGCAGTTCTTC.

The gene calls are TRBV15 and TRBJ1-2, with no clear D. V was pared by 0 bases and J by 2 bases, with 10 bases between. This CDR3 has 15 residues. Germline V gene data show CDR1 as LNHNV and CDR2 as YYDKDF (reference sequence). The chain's CDR3 is CATSRDSGPNYGYTF. The CDR3 DNA sequence: TGTGCCACCAGCAGAGATAGCGGGCCGAACTATGGCTACACCTTC.

This rearrangement joins TRBV3-1 to TRBJ2-5, with D unresolved. Germline lookup yields CDR1 LGHDT and CDR2 YNNKEL (reference sequence). Trimming left V 0 bases short and J 1 base short, with 12 bases between. The CDR3 spans 16 residues. The CDR3 loop reads CASSQDVFEVQETQYF. The CDR3 DNA reads TGTGCCAGCAGCCAAGATGTATTTGAGGTCCAAGAGACCCAGTACTTC.

The chain has TRBV27 and TRBJ2-1, with TRBD2 identical over 9 bases. The CDR3 has 16 amino acids. The trim removed 6 bases at V and 5 bases at J, leaving 11 bases unmatched. The germline gives CDR1 MNHEY, CDR2 SMNVEV (reference sequence). The CDR3 region is CASSTPLAGPHNEQFF. CDR3 DNA: TGTGCCAGCAGCACACCCCTAGCGGGGCCCCACAATGAGCAGTTCTTC.